Each of the 6 T cell receptor beta chains below was sequenced from the same sample in a study of human T cells and chemical hapten exposure. In TCRdb, the RACE reads were re-called with MiXCR into one record per CDR3 protein. This sample has about 190,000 distinct CDR3 sequences; 24% occur once, and the top ten carry over 2%. Documented time point: patch test 3, about 24 weeks after DPC sensitization. Treatment specified: therapeutic diphenylcyclopropenone sensitization with weekly scalp DPC. The source was whole blood, collected in connection with sensitization to the hapten diphenylcyclopropenone (DPC). The receptors derive from a woman between 40 and 50 years old with alopecia areata. Some clones in this sample may be carry-over from other donors' samples.

This clonotype was seen ten or more times. The chain joins TRBV6-5 to TRBJ1-6; D gene ambiguous. The CDR3 is made up of 15 amino acids. The germline V and J ends were trimmed by 6 bases and 7 bases, with 16 bases remaining between them. Germline V gene sequence: CDR1 MNHEY, CDR2 SVGAGI. The CDR3 reads CASRPRWADNSPLHF. The CDR3 region has the DNA TGTGCCAGCAGACCCCGTTGGGCGGACAATTCACCCCTCCACTTT.

The rearrangement joins TRBV20-1 to TRBJ1-5, with unresolved D. Per germline, CDR1 DFQATT and CDR2 SNEGSKA (reference sequence). CDR3 length equals 12 residues. Trimming pared 6 bases from V and 4 bases from J, leaving 10 bases between. The CDR3 sequence is CSAKAPNQPQHF. In DNA form, the CDR3 reads TGCAGTGCCAAAGCCCCTAATCAGCCCCAGCATTTT.

J is TRBJ1-2 and V is TRBV6-2 or TRBV6-3; D might be TRBD1 (6 bases). Trimming shortened V by 6 bases and J by 2 bases, and 10 bases separated the two germline ends. Per the germline V gene, CDR1 is MNHEY and CDR2 is SVGEGT. The CDR3 length is 13 residues. The CDR3 sequence: CASSRDRNYGYTF. The DNA of the CDR3 is TGTGCCAGCAGCCGAGACAGGAACTATGGCTACACCTTC.

This clonotype has a single count. The chain combines TRBV20-1 with TRBJ2-4; a weak D match, TRBD2 (6 bases). Looked up from germline, CDR1 is DFQATT and CDR2 is SNEGSKA (reference sequence). V gave up 6 bases and J gave up 9 bases, with 12 bases separating them. The CDR3 has 11 residues. The CDR3 loop reads CSAGTGVIQYF. CDR3 bases: TGCAGTGCGGGGACGGGAGTCATTCAGTACTTC.

In its sample, this clonotype was seen many times. The chain uses TRBV20-1 and TRBJ2-1, with no clear D. The CDR3 has 12 residues. CDR1 is DFQATT, CDR2 SNEGSKA, per germline (reference sequence). V lost 5 bases, J lost 4 bases, and 9 bases lay in between. CDR3 in DNA: TGCAGTGCTCCGAAAGGGTACAATGAGCAGTTCTTC. Its translation: CSAPKGYNEQFF.

This clonotype was detected only a few times. This rearrangement joins TRBV7-9 to TRBJ1-2, with D perhaps matching TRBD1 (6 bases). Trimming cost V 5 bases and J 7 bases, with 23 bases left between them. Germline CDR1 SEHNR, CDR2 FQNEAQ (reference sequence). The CDR3 runs to 16 residues. DNA of the CDR3: TGTGCCAGCAGCACCCAGGGGTGGCAGGGAGGTGGTGGCTACACCTTC. Protein product: CASSTQGWQGGGGYTF.